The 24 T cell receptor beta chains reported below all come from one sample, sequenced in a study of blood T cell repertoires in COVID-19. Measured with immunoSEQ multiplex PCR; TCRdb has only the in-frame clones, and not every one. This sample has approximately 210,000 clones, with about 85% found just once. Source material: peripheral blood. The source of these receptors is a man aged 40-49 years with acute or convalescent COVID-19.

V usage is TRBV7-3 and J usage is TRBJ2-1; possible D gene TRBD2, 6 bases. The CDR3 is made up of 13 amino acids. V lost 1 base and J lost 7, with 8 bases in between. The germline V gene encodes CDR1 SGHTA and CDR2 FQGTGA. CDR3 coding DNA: TGTGCCAGCAGCTTAATGGGGAGGAATGAGCAGTTCTTC. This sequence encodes CASSLMGRNEQFF.

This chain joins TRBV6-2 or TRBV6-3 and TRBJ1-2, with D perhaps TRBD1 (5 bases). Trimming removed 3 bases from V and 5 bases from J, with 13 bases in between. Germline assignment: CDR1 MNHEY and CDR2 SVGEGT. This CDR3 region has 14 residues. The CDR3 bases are TGTGCCAGCAGTTATGAAGGGCCAGGGTATGGCTACACCTTC. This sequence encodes CASSYEGPGYGYTF.

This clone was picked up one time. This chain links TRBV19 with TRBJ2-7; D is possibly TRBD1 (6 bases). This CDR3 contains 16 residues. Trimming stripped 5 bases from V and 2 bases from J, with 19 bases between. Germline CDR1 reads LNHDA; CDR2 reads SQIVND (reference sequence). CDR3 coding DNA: TGTGCCAGTAGTGGGGGCGTAGGGGAGTACACCTACGAGCAGTACTTC. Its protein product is CASSGGVGEYTYEQYF.

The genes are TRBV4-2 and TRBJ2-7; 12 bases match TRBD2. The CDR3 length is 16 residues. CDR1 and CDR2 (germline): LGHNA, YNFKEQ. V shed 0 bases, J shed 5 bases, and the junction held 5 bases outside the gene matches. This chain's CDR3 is CASSQDPGLAGNEQYF. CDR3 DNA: TGTGCCAGCAGCCAAGATCCAGGACTAGCGGGGAACGAGCAGTACTTC.

The CDR3 sequence: CASTSDPTNEKLFF. In DNA, the CDR3 is TGTGCCAGCACCTCAGATCCAACTAATGAAAAACTGTTTTTT. The chain recombines TRBV7-2 with TRBJ1-4; D gene uncertain. The CDR3 has 14 residues. In germline, CDR1 is SGHTA, CDR2 FQGNSA. Trimming took off 7 bases at V and 0 bases at J, with 9 bases between the two ends.

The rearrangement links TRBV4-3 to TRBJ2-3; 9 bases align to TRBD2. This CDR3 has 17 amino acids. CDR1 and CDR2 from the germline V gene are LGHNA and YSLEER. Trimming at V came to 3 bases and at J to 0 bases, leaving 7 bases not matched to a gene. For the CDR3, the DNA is TGCGCCAGCAGCCAGGACGCAACTAGCGGGAGCACAGATACGCAGTATTTT. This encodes CASSQDATSGSTDTQYF.

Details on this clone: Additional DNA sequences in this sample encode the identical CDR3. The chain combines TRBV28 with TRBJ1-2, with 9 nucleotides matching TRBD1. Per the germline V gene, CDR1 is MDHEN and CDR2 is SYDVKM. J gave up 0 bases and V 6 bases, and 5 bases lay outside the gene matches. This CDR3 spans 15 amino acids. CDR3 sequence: CASRPRTGANYGYTF. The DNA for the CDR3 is TGTGCCAGCAGACCCAGGACAGGGGCTAACTATGGCTACACCTTC.

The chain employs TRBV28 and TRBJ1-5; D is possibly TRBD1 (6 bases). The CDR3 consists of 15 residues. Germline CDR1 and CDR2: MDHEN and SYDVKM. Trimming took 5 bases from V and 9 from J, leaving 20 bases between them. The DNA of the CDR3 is TGTGCCAGCAGTCCCGAGGACAGACCCCCAGGGCCCCAGCATTTT. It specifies CASSPEDRPPGPQHF.

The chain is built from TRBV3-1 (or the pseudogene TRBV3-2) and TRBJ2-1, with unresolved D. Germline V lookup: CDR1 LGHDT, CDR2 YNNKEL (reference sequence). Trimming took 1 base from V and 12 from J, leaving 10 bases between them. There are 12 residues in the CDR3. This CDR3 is CASSQVATWQFF. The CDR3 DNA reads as TGTGCCAGCAGCCAAGTTGCTACGTGGCAGTTCTTC.

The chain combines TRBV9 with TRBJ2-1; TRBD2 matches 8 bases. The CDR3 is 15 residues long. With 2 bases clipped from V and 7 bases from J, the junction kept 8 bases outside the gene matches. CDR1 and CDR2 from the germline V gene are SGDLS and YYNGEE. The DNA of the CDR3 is TGTGCCAGCAGCGTCTTAGCGGGACGAAGTAATGAGCAGTTCTTC. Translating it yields CASSVLAGRSNEQFF.

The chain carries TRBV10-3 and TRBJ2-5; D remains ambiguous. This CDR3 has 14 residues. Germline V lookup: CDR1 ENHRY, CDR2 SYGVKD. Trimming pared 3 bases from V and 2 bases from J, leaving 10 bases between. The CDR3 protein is CAISEWSEQETQYF. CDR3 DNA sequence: TGTGCCATCAGTGAATGGTCAGAACAAGAGACCCAGTACTTC.

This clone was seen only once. The CDR3 protein is CAWRRRAEAFF. CDR3 sequence (DNA): TGTGCCTGGCGCCGCAGGGCTGAAGCTTTCTTT. The chain has TRBV30 and TRBJ1-1; a weak D match, TRBD1 (5 bases). CDR3 length equals 11 residues. The V gene's germline CDR1 is GTSNPN and CDR2 SVGIG (reference sequence). V gave up 5 bases and J gave up 6 bases, with 10 bases separating them.

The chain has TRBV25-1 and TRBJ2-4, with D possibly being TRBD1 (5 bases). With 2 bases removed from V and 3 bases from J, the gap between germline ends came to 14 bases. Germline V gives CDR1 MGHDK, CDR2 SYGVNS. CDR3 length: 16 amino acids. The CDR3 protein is CASSERQGFDKNIQYF. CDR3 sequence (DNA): TGTGCCAGCAGTGAACGGCAGGGCTTTGACAAAAACATTCAGTACTTC.

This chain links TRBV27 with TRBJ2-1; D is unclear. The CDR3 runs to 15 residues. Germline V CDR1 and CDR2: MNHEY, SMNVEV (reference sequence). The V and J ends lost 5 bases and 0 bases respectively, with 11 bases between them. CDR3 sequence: CASSLRESSYNEQFF. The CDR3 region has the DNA TGTGCCAGCAGTCTCCGTGAGAGCTCCTACAATGAGCAGTTCTTC.

The CDR3 sequence: CASSPPFDRENTGELFF. DNA of the CDR3: TGTGCCAGCAGCCCACCTTTCGACAGGGAAAACACCGGGGAGCTGTTTTTT. The chain employs TRBV7-9 and TRBJ2-2; 7 bases map to TRBD1. V lost 5 bases, J lost 2 bases, and 11 bases stayed unmatched. The germline V gene encodes CDR1 SEHNR and CDR2 FQNEAQ (reference sequence). The CDR3 spans 17 residues. Combining the CDR3 with reference TRBV7-9 and TRBJ2-2 gives the whole variable domain DTGVSQNPRHKITKRGQNVTFRCDPISEHNRLYWYRQTLGQGPEFLTYFQNEAQLEKSRLLSDRFSAERPKGSFSTLEIQRTEQGDSAMYLCASSPPFDRENTGELFFGEGSRLTVL.

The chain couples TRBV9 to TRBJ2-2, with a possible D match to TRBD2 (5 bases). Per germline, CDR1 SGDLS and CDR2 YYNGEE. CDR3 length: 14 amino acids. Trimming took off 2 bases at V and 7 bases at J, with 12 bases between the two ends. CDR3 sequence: CASSVTPRGGELFF. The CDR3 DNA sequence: TGTGCCAGCAGCGTGACCCCTCGGGGCGGGGAGCTGTTTTTT.

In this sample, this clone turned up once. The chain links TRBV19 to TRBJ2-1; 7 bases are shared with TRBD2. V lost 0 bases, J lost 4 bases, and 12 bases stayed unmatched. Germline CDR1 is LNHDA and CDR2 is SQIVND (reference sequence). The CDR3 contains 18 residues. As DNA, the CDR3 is TGTGCCAGTAGTATAGATCACCCTATCCCGGGGGGATACAATGAGCAGTTCTTC. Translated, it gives CASSIDHPIPGGYNEQFF.

The CDR3 DNA sequence: TGCAGCGTTGTATGGGGCGCCGGGGAGCTGTTTTTT. Translating gives CSVVWGAGELFF. The gene calls are TRBV29-1 and TRBJ2-2, with a tentative D call TRBD1 (5 bases). This CDR3 has 12 residues. V lost 4 bases, J lost 6 bases, and 9 bases lay in between. Germline V gene lookup returns CDR1 SQVTM and CDR2 ANQGSEA.

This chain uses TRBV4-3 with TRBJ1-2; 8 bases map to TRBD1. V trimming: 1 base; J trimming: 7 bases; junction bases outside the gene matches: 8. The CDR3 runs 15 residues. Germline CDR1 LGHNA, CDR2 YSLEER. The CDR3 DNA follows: TGCGCCAGCAGCCAAGCAGGTCAGGGGGCGTTTGGCTACACCTTC. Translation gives CASSQAGQGAFGYTF.

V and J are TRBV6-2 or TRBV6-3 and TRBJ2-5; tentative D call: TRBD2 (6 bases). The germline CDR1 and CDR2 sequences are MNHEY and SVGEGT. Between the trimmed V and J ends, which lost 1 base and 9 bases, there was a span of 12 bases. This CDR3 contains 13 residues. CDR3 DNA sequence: TGTGCCAGCAGTTACTTGGAGGGGTGGGCCCAGTACTTC. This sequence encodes CASSYLEGWAQYF.

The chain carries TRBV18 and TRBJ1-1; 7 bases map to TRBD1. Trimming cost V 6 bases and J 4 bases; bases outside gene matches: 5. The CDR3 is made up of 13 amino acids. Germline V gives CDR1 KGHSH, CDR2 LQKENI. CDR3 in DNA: TGTGCCAGCTCGGACGAGGGGGCCACTGAAGCTTTCTTT. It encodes CASSDEGATEAFF.

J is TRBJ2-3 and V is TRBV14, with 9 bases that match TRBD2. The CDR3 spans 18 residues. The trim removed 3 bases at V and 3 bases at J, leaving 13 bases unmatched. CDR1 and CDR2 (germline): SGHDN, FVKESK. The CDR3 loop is CASSQGVFAGGATDTQYF. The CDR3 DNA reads TGTGCCAGCAGCCAGGGGGTGTTCGCGGGAGGGGCGACAGATACGCAGTATTTT.

CDR3 nucleotides: TGTGCCAGCAGTTTACCCGGGACTCCCTCTGAGCAGTACTTC. The encoded protein is CASSLPGTPSEQYF. The rearrangement joins TRBV27 to TRBJ2-7; maybe TRBD2 (6 bases). Germline V lookup: CDR1 MNHEY, CDR2 SMNVEV (reference sequence). CDR3 size: 14 residues. Trimming removed 2 bases at V and 7 bases at J, with 15 bases between.

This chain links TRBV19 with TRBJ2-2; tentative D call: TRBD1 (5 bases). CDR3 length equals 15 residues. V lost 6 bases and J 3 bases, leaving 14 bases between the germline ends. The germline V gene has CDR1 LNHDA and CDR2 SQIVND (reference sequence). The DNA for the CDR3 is TGTGCCAGTAGACCCTTCGACAGTTACACCGGGGAGCTGTTTTTT. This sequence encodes CASRPFDSYTGELFF.